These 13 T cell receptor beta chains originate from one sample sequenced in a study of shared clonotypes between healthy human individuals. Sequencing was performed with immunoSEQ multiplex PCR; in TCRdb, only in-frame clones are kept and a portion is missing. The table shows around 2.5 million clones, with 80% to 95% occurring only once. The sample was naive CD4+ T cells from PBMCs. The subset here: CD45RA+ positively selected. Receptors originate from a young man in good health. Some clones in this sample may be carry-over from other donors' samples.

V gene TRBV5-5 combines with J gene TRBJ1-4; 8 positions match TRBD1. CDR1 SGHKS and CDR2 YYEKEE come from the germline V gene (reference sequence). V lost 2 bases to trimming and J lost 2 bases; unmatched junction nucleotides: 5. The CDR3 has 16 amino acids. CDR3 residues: CASSFQQGGTNEKLFF. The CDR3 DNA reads TGTGCCAGCAGCTTCCAACAGGGGGGCACTAATGAAAAACTGTTTTTT.

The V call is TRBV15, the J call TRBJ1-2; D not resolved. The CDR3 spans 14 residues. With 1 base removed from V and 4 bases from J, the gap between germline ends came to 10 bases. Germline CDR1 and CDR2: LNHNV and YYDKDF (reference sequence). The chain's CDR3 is CATSRVGVGYGYTF. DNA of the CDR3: TGTGCCACCAGCAGAGTGGGCGTGGGCTATGGCTACACCTTC.

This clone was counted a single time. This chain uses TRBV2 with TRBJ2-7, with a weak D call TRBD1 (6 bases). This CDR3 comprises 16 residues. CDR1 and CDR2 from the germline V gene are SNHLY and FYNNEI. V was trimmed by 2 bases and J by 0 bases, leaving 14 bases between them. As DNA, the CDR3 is TGTGCCAGCAGTGAACTATGGGACACCTACTCCTACGAGCAGTACTTC. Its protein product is CASSELWDTYSYEQYF.

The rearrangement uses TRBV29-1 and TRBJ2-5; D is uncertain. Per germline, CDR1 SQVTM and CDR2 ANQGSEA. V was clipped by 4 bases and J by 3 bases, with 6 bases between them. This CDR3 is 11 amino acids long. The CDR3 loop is CSVAQEETQYF. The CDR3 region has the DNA TGCAGCGTTGCTCAAGAAGAGACCCAGTACTTC.

For the CDR3, the DNA is TGTGCCAGCAGTGCATCTAATGAAAAACTGTTTTTT. Protein: CASSASNEKLFF. V and J are TRBV7-9 and TRBJ1-4; the D is unclear. CDR1 SEHNR and CDR2 FQNEAQ come from the germline V gene (reference sequence). This CDR3 has 12 amino acids. Trimming left V 6 bases short and J 3 bases short, with 5 bases between. Drawing the rest from reference TRBV7-9 and TRBJ1-4, the complete variable domain is DTGVSQNPRHKITKRGQNVTFRCDPISEHNRLYWYRQTLGQGPEFLTYFQNEAQLEKSRLLSDRFSAERPKGSFSTLEIQRTEQGDSAMYLCASSASNEKLFFGSGTQLSVL.

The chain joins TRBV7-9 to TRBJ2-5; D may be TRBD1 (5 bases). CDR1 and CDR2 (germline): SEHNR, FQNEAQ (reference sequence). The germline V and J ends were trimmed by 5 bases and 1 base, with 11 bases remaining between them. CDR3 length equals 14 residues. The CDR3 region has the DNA TGTGCCAGCAGCCAGATCAGGGCCCAAGAGACCCAGTACTTC. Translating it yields CASSQIRAQETQYF.

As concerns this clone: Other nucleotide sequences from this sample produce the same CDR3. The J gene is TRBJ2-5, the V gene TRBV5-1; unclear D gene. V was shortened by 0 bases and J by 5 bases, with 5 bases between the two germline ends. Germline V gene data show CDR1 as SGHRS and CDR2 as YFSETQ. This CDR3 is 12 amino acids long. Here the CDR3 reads CASSLGWETQYF. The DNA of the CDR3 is TGCGCCAGCAGCTTGGGATGGGAGACCCAGTACTTC.

Written as DNA, the CDR3 is TGTGCCAGCAGCGTTGCCGGGACAGGGGGCTGGGAGACCCAGTACTTC. This codes for CASSVAGTGGWETQYF. The chain recombines TRBV9 with TRBJ2-5; 12 bases are shared with TRBD1. Germline-derived CDR1 and CDR2 are SGDLS and YYNGEE. V dropped 2 bases and J dropped 5; count of bases not matched to a gene: 7. This CDR3 has 16 residues.

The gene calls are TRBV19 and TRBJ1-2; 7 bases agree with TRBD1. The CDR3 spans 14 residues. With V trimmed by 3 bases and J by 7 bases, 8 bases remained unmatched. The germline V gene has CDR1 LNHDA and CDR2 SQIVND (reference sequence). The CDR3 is CASSMLEGASGYTF. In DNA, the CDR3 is TGTGCCAGTAGTATGTTGGAGGGGGCAAGTGGCTACACCTTC.

CDR3 nucleotide sequence: TGTGCCAGCAGCGGCAGGGGGGTGGCAGATACGCAGTATTTT. Its protein product is CASSGRGVADTQYF. V and J are TRBV2 and TRBJ2-3; maybe TRBD1 (7 bases). V was pared by 6 bases and J by 4 bases, with 14 bases between. The CDR3 has 14 amino acids. CDR1 is SNHLY, CDR2 FYNNEI, per germline.

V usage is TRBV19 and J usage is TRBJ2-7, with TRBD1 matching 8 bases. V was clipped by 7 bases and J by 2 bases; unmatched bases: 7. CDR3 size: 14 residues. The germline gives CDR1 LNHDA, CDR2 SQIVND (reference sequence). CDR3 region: CASTQGTGTYEQYF. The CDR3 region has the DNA TGTGCCAGTACCCAGGGGACAGGTACCTACGAGCAGTACTTC.

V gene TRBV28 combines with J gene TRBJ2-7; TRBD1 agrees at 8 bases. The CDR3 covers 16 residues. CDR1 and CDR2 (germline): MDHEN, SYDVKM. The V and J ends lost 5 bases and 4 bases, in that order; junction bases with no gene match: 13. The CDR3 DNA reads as TGTGCCAGCAGTCCCACAACCGGGACAGGTTTGTACGAGCAGTACTTC. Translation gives CASSPTTGTGLYEQYF.

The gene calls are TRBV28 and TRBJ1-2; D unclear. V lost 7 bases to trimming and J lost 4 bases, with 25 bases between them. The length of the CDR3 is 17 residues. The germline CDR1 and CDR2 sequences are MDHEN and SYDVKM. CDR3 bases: TGTGCCAGCACCATTCAAATGGGAATGAACCCCCCCTATGGCTACACCTTC. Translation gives CASTIQMGMNPPYGYTF.